The source of this T cell receptor beta chain is a study of control samples from healthy donors and cancer patients. Produced via immunoSEQ multiplex PCR; TCRdb's table is partial and in-frame only. Found here are 80,000 or so clones, roughly 91% of them singletons; the top ten hold 5.5%. The germline gives CDR1 SGHAT, CDR2 FQNNGV. The CDR3 has 13 residues. Deletions cut 5 bases from V and 8 bases from J, with 14 bases between. V usage is TRBV11-2 and J usage is TRBJ2-3; D ambiguous. Sequencing was carried out using blood. The clonotype was recovered from a man between 50 and 59 years old in good health. The CDR3 DNA is TGTGCCAGCAGCGGGGAAGTGGGTCGTACGCAGTATTTT. This sequence encodes CASSGEVGRTQYF. Full variable domain (missing parts from reference TRBV11-2 and TRBJ2-3): EAGVAQSPRYKIIEKRQSVAFWCNPISGHATLYWYQQILGQGPKLLIQFQNNGVVDDSQLPKDRFSAERLKGVDSTLKIQPAKLEDSAVYLCASSGEVGRTQYFGPGTRLTVL.